Presented here are 19 T cell receptor beta chains from one specimen sequenced in a study of CD8 T cell repertoires and HIV-1 epitope variants. Profiling relied on immunoSEQ multiplex PCR, and the TCRdb table lists in-frame clones only, not all of them. The data hold some 5,100 clones, with about 70% observed a single time. Their antigens remain unidentified. Sample: cultured CD8+ T cells derived from PBMCs. These receptors originate from a male donor with HIV.

This clone counts as medium-sized. The chain links TRBV29-1 to TRBJ2-2; D ambiguous. CDR1 is SQVTM, CDR2 ANQGSEA, per germline. Trimming left V 6 bases short and J 4 bases short, with 9 bases between. This CDR3 contains 12 residues. The CDR3 DNA reads as TGCAGCGTCTTGAAGGGCACCGGGGAGCTGTTTTTT. It specifies CSVLKGTGELFF.

The CDR3 is CASSPVGETNQPQHF. For the CDR3, the DNA is TGTGCCAGCAGCCCCGTCGGGGAGACAAATCAGCCCCAGCATTTT. This chain joins TRBV28 and TRBJ1-5; D not resolved. Germline loops: CDR1 MDHEN, CDR2 SYDVKM. Trimming left V 6 bases short and J 4 bases short, with 16 bases between. This CDR3 is 15 amino acids long.

The chain employs TRBV15 and TRBJ1-5; D gene unclear. Germline loops: CDR1 LNHNV, CDR2 YYDKDF (reference sequence). V lost 6 bases and J lost 6, with 15 bases in between. This CDR3 spans 14 amino acids. Written as DNA, the CDR3 is TGTGCCACCAGGGACTCCCTTGGGAGTCAGCCCCAGCATTTT. Its protein product is CATRDSLGSQPQHF.

As DNA, the CDR3 is TGTGCCAGCAACCAAAAAGACACTGAAGCTTTCTTT. Encoded protein: CASNQKDTEAFF. The genes are TRBV5-5 and TRBJ1-1, with no clear D. Per the germline V gene, CDR1 is SGHKS and CDR2 is YYEKEE (reference sequence). The V gene lost 6 bases and the J gene lost 3 bases, with 9 bases spanning the gap. The CDR3 has 12 amino acids.

This rearrangement joins TRBV4-3 to TRBJ1-4; no reliable D call. The V gene's germline CDR1 is LGHNA and CDR2 YSLEER. Trimming left V 6 bases short and J 4 bases short, with 15 bases between. The CDR3 contains 15 residues. The CDR3 is CASSSFEAGNEKLFF. The CDR3 DNA reads TGCGCCAGCAGTTCCTTCGAGGCTGGTAATGAAAAACTGTTTTTT.

The rearrangement uses TRBV7-6 and TRBJ2-2; D not certain. The CDR3 length is 13 residues. V lost 6 bases to trimming and J lost 4 bases, with 9 bases between them. CDR1 SGHVS and CDR2 FNYEAQ come from the germline V gene. The CDR3 DNA reads as TGTGCCAGCAGTCTAGGACCCACCGGGGAGCTGTTTTTT. This codes for CASSLGPTGELFF.

This clone occurred once. This chain connects TRBV28 to TRBJ2-1; D gene uncertain. The CDR3 covers 13 residues. Trimming left V 3 bases short and J 6 bases short, with 9 bases between. Germline V gene data show CDR1 as MDHEN and CDR2 as SYDVKM. CDR3 region: CASSFSQGNEQFF. The CDR3 DNA reads TGTGCCAGCAGTTTTTCACAAGGCAATGAGCAGTTCTTC.

CDR3 DNA: TGTGCCAGTAGTCCCGGCAGCGAAGCTTTCTTT. Translated: CASSPGSEAFF. The chain combines TRBV19 with TRBJ1-1, with D unresolved. V was cut by 5 bases and J by 8 bases, with 9 bases left in between. Germline V gene sequence: CDR1 LNHDA, CDR2 SQIVND (reference sequence). The CDR3 has 11 amino acids. The entire variable domain, with the rest obtained from reference TRBV19 and TRBJ1-1, is as follows: DGGITQSPKYLFRKEGQNVTLSCEQNLNHDAMYWYRQDPGQGLRLIYYSQIVNDFQKGDIAEGYSVSREKKESFPLTVTSAQKNPTAFYLCASSPGSEAFFGQGTRLTVV.

The chain couples TRBV30 to TRBJ2-7; TRBD1 is a possible D gene (6 bases). Trimming pared 8 bases from V and 6 bases from J, leaving 17 bases between. The CDR3 runs to 12 residues. Germline V gives CDR1 GTSNPN, CDR2 SVGIG (reference sequence). The CDR3, as DNA: TGTGCCGGGGACCTCACAGGGTCCGAGCAGTACTTC. Translating gives CAGDLTGSEQYF.

Comment on this clone: The CDR3 ends on some other residue instead of the conserved phenylalanine or tryptophan, so this is likely a read error. This CDR3 is CASRYEGEQPQHL. For the CDR3, the DNA is TGTGCCAGCCGATACGAGGGCGAACAGCCCCAGCATCTT. The gene calls are TRBV2 and TRBJ1-5; D gene uncertain. V was clipped by 8 bases and J by 7 bases, with 15 bases between them. The germline gives CDR1 SNHLY, CDR2 FYNNEI. The CDR3 runs to 13 residues.

In nucleotides, the CDR3 is TGTGCCAGCAGCCCCGGGACAGGGATCAATGAGCAGTTCTTC. Translated, it gives CASSPGTGINEQFF. This chain joins TRBV4-2 and TRBJ2-1, with 9 nucleotides matching TRBD1. CDR1 and CDR2 (germline): LGHNA, YNFKEQ. V was clipped by 4 bases and J by 6 bases; unmatched bases: 4. The CDR3 runs 14 residues.

This clone was seen a handful of times. This chain uses TRBV18 with TRBJ2-4; D remains ambiguous. This CDR3 is 17 amino acids long. Germline loops: CDR1 KGHSH, CDR2 LQKENI. V was cut by 3 bases and J by 9 bases, with 24 bases left in between. In DNA form, the CDR3 reads TGTGCCAGCTCACCTGACACCGGAACTCTGGAAGGAATCATTCAGTACTTC. Amino acid sequence: CASSPDTGTLEGIIQYF.

This clone ranks as large (0.1 to 1%). CDR3 loop: CASRSGQGRDYGYTF. CDR3 coding DNA: TGTGCCAGCAGGAGTGGACAGGGGCGTGACTATGGCTACACCTTC. The chain joins TRBV27 to TRBJ1-2; 9 nucleotides agree with TRBD1. Germline CDR1 MNHEY, CDR2 SMNVEV (reference sequence). The CDR3 sequence is 15 residues long. With V trimmed by 6 bases and J by 3 bases, 8 bases remained unmatched.

V and J are TRBV4-1 and TRBJ1-1; a possible D gene is TRBD1 (5 bases). Trimming shortened V by 3 bases and J by 3 bases, and 11 bases separated the two germline ends. Germline V gene lookup returns CDR1 MGHRA and CDR2 YSYEKL. The CDR3 totals 14 residues. CDR3 sequence (DNA): TGCGCCAGCAGCCAGGGACGGACTTACACTGAAGCTTTCTTT. Translated, it gives CASSQGRTYTEAFF.

This clone was observed a handful of times. J is TRBJ2-1 and V is TRBV28, with 9 bases lining up with TRBD2. V shed 7 bases, J shed 6 bases, and the junction held 10 bases outside the gene matches. CDR1 and CDR2 from the germline V gene are MDHEN and SYDVKM. This CDR3 contains 15 residues. CDR3 loop: CASTTGTSMGNEQFF. CDR3 coding DNA: TGTGCCAGCACCACCGGGACTAGCATGGGCAATGAGCAGTTCTTC.

The rearrangement links TRBV19 to TRBJ2-6, with 7 bases aligning to TRBD1. V was pared by 5 bases and J by 1 base, with 5 bases of the junction left unmatched. Germline CDR1 LNHDA, CDR2 SQIVND (reference sequence). CDR3 length: 16 amino acids. CDR3 nucleotide sequence: TGTGCCAGTAGTGGCCAGACAGGGTCTGGGGCCAACGTCCTGACTTTC. Translated, it gives CASSGQTGSGANVLTF.

The CDR3 loop is CASTWGGQNYEQYF. The CDR3 nucleotides read TGTGCCAGCACCTGGGGCGGGCAGAACTACGAGCAGTACTTC. The chain links TRBV28 to TRBJ2-7, with D possibly being TRBD1 or TRBD2 (5 bases each). The CDR3 sequence is 14 residues long. Germline V gene data show CDR1 as MDHEN and CDR2 as SYDVKM. Trimming shortened V by 7 bases and J by 3 bases, and 16 bases separated the two germline ends.

The chain couples TRBV9 to TRBJ1-1; D gene uncertain. This CDR3 comprises 14 residues. Trimming shortened V by 4 bases and J by 1 base, and 11 bases separated the two germline ends. Looked up from germline, CDR1 is SGDLS and CDR2 is YYNGEE. CDR3 nucleotide sequence: TGTGCCAGCAGCCCTAAGGACGGGAACACTGAAGCTTTCTTT. Its translation: CASSPKDGNTEAFF.

The genes are TRBV13 and TRBJ1-2, with D tentatively TRBD1 (5 bases). The CDR3 is 14 amino acids. Germline CDR1 and CDR2: PRHDT and FYEKMQ (reference sequence). V was clipped by 0 bases and J by 4 bases, with 9 bases between them. CDR3 coding DNA: TGTGCCAGCAGCTTAGGCCGGGGCTCCTATGGCTACACCTTC. Its translation: CASSLGRGSYGYTF. Looking up the rest from reference TRBV13 and TRBJ1-2 gives the full variable domain: AAGVIQSPRHLIKEKRETATLKCYPIPRHDTVYWYQQGPGQDPQFLISFYEKMQSDKGSIPDRFSAQQFSDYHSELNMSSLELGDSALYFCASSLGRGSYGYTFGSGTRLTVV.